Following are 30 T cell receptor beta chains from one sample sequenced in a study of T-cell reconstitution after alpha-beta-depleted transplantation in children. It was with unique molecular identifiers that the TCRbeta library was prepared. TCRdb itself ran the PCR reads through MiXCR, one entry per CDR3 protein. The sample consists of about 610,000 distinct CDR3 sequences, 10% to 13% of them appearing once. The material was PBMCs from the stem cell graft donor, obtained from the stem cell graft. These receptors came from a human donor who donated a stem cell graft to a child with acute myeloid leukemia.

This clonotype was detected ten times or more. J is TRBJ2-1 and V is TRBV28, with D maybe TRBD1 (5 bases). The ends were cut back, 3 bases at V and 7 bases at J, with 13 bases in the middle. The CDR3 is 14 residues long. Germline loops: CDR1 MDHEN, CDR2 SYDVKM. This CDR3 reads CASSFREGFNEQFF. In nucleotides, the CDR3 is TGTGCCAGCAGTTTCAGGGAAGGTTTTAATGAGCAGTTCTTC.

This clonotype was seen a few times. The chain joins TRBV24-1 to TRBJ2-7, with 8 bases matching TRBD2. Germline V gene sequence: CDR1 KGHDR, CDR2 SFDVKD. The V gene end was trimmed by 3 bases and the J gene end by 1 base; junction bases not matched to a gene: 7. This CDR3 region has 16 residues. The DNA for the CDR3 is TGTGCCACCAGTGATAGAGGTAGCGGGAAATCCTACGAGCAGTACTTC. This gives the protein CATSDRGSGKSYEQYF.

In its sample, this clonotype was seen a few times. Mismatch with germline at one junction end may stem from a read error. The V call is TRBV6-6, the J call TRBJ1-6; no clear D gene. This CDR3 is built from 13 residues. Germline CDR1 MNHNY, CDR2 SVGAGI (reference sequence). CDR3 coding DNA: TGTGCCAGCACTCGGGCCTATAATTCAACCCTCCACTTT. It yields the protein CASTRAYNSTLHF.

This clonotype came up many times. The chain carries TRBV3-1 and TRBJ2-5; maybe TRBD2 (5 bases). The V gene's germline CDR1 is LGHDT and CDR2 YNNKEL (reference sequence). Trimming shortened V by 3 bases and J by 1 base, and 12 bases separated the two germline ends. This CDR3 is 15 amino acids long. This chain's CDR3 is CASSQDGLGQETQYF. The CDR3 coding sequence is TGTGCCAGCAGCCAGGATGGACTCGGCCAAGAGACCCAGTACTTC.

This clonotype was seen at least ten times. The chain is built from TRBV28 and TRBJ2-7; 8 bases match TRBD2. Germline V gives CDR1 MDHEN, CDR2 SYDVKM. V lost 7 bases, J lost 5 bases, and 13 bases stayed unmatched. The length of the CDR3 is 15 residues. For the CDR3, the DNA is TGTGCCAGCAACGGACCGGGACTAGACGTACACGAGCAGTACTTC. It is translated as CASNGPGLDVHEQYF.

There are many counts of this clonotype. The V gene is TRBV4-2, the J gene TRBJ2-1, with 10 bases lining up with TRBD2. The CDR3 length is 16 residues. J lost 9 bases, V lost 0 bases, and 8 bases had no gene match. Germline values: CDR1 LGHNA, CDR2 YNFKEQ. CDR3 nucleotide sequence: TGTGCCAGCAGCCAAGATAGGGCTAGCGGGAGAAGTGAGCAGTTCTTC. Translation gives CASSQDRASGRSEQFF.

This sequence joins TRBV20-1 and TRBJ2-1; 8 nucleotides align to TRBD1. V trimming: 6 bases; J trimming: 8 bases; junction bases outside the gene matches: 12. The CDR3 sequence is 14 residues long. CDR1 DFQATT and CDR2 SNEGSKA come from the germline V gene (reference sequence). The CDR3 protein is CSAPADREFDEQFF. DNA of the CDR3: TGCAGTGCCCCCGCGGACAGGGAGTTCGATGAGCAGTTCTTC.

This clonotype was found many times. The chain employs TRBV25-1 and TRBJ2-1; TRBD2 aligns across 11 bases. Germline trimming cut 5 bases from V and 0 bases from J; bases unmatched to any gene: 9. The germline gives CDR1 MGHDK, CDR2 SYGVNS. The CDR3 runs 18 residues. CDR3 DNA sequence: TGTGCCAGCAGTACACTAGCGGGGGATTTTAGCTCCTACAATGAGCAGTTCTTC. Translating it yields CASSTLAGDFSSYNEQFF.

Here the CDR3 reads CASWDRTFSYEQYF. CDR3 in DNA: TGTGCCAGCTGGGACCGGACCTTCTCCTACGAGCAGTACTTC. The chain carries TRBV6-1 and TRBJ2-7; D may be TRBD1 or TRBD2 (5 bases each). The CDR3 covers 14 residues. The ends were cut back, 8 bases at V and 0 bases at J, with 14 bases in the middle. Germline lookup yields CDR1 MNHNS and CDR2 SASEGT.

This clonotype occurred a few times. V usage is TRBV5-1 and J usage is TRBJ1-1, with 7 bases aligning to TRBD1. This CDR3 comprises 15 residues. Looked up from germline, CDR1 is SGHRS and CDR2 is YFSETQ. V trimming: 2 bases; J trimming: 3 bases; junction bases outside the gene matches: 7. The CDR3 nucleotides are TGCGCCAGCAGCTTCGAATACAGGGGAGACACTGAAGCTTTCTTT. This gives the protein CASSFEYRGDTEAFF.

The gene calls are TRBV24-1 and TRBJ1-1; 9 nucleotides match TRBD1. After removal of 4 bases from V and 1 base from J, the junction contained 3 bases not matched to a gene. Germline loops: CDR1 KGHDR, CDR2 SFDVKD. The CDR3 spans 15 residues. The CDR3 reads CATSDRTGENTEAFF. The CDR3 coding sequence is TGTGCCACCAGTGACCGGACAGGGGAGAACACTGAAGCTTTCTTT.

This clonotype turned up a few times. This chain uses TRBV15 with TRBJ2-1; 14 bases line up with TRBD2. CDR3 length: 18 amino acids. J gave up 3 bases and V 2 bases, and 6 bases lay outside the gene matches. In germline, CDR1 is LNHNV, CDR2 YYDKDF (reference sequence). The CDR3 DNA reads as TGTGCCACCAGCAGATTGGGACTAGCGGGAGCGGGCTACAATGAGCAGTTCTTC. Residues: CATSRLGLAGAGYNEQFF.

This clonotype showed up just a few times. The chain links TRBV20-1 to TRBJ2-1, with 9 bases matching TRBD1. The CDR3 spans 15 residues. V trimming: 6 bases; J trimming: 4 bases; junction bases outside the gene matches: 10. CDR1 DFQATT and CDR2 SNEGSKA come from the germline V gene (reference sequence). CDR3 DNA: TGCAGTGCCGAAAAACCCGGGACAGGGTACAATGAGCAGTTCTTC. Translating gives CSAEKPGTGYNEQFF.

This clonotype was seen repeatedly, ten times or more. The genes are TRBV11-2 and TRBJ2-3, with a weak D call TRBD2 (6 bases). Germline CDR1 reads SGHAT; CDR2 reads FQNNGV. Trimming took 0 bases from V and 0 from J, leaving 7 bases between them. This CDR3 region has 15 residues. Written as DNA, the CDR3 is TGTGCCAGCAGCTTAGACGGGGGTAGCACAGATACGCAGTATTTT. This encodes CASSLDGGSTDTQYF. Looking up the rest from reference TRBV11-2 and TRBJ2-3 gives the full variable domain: EAGVAQSPRYKIIEKRQSVAFWCNPISGHATLYWYQQILGQGPKLLIQFQNNGVVDDSQLPKDRFSAERLKGVDSTLKIQPAKLEDSAVYLCASSLDGGSTDTQYFGPGTRLTVL.

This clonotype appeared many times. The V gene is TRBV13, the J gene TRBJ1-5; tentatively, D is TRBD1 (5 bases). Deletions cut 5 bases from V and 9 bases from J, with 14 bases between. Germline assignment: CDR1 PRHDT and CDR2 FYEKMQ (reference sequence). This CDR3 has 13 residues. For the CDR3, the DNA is TGTGCCAGCAGCAGGGGCGCTATAGGGCCCCAGCATTTT. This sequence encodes CASSRGAIGPQHF. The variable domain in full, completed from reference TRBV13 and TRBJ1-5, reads AAGVIQSPRHLIKEKRETATLKCYPIPRHDTVYWYQQGPGQDPQFLISFYEKMQSDKGSIPDRFSAQQFSDYHSELNMSSLELGDSALYFCASSRGAIGPQHFGDGTRLSIL.

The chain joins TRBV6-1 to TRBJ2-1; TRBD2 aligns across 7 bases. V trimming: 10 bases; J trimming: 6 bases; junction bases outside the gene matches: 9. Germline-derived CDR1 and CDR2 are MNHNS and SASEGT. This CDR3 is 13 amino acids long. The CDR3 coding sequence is TGTGCCATCTCGGCGGGGGACTCCAATGAGCAGTTCTTC. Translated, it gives CAISAGDSNEQFF.

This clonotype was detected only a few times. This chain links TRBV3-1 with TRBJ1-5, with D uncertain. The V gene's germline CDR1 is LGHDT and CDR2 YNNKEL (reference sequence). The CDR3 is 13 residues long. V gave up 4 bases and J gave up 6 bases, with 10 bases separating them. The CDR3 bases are TGTGCCAGCAGCCCCCTCTCGGGTCAGCCCCAGCATTTT. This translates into CASSPLSGQPQHF.

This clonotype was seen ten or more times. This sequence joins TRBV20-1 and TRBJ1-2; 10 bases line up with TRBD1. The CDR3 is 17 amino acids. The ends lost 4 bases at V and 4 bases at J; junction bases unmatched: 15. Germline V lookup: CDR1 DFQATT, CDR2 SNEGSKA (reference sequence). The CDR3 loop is CSAKPLPGQGFSYGYTF. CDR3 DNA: TGCAGTGCTAAACCCCTTCCGGGACAGGGGTTTAGCTATGGCTACACCTTC.

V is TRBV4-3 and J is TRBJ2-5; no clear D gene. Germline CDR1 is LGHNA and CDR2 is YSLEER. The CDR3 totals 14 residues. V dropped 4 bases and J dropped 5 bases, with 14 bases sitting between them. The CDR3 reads CASSPSRAWETQYF. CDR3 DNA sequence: TGCGCCAGCAGCCCCTCACGGGCGTGGGAGACCCAGTACTTC.

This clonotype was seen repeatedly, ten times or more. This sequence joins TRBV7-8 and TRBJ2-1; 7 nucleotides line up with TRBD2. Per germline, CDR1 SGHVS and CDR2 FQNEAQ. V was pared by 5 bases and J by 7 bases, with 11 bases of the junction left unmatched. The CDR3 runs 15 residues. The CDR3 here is CASSDPGPSGNEQFF. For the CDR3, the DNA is TGTGCCAGCAGCGACCCGGGTCCTAGCGGAAATGAGCAGTTCTTC.

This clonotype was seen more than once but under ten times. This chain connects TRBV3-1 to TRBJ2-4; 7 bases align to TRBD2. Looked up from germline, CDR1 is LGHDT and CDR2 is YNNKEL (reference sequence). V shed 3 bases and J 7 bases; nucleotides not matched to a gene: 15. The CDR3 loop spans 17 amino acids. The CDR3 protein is CASSHQRGPNGGNIQYF. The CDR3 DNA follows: TGTGCCAGCAGCCATCAGCGGGGTCCCAATGGAGGGAACATTCAGTACTTC.

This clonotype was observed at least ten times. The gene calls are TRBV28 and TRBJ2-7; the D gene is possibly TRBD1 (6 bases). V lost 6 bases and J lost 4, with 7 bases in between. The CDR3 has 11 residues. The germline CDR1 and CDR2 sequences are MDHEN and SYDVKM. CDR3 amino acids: CASRRGYEQYF. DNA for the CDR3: TGTGCCAGCAGGAGGGGGTACGAGCAGTACTTC.

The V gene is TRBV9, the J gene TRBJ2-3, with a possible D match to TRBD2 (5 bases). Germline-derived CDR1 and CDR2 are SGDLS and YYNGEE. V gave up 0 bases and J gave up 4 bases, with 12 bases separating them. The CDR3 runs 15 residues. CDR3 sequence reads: CASSVGGGRPDTQYF. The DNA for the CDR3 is TGTGCCAGCAGCGTAGGGGGTGGGAGACCAGATACGCAGTATTTT. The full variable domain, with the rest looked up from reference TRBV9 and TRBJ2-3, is DSGVTQTPKHLITATGQRVTLRCSPRSGDLSVYWYQQSLDQGLQFLIQYYNGEERAKGNILERFSAQQFPDLHSELNLSSLELGDSALYFCASSVGGGRPDTQYFGPGTRLTVL.

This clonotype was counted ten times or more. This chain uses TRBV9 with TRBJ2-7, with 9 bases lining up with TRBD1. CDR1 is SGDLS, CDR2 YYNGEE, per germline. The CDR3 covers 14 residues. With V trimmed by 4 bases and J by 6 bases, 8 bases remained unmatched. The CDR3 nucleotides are TGTGCCAGCAGCCTTGGGACAGGGTCGAGCGAGCAGTACTTC. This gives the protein CASSLGTGSSEQYF.

As DNA, the CDR3 is TGTGCCAGTAGTATGGGTCAGGGCTCCGGGGCCAACGTCCTGACTTTC. Amino acids: CASSMGQGSGANVLTF. J is TRBJ2-6 and V is TRBV19, with D possibly TRBD1 on 5 matching bases. V lost 3 bases and J lost 4, with 13 bases in between. The germline CDR1 and CDR2 sequences are LNHDA and SQIVND (reference sequence). The CDR3 spans 16 residues.

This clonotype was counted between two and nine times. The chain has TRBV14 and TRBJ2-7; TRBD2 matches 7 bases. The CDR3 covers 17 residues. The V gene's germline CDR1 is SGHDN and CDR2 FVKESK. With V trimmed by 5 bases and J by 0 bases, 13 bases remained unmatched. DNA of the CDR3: TGTGCCAGCAGCAGATACGAATCTAGCGGTAGCTCCTACGAGCAGTACTTC. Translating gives CASSRYESSGSSYEQYF.

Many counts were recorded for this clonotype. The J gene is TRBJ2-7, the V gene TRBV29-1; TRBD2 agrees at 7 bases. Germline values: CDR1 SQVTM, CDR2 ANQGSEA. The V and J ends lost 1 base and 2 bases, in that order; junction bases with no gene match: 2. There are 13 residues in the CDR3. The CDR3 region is CSVEASGAYEQYF. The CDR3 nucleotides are TGCAGCGTTGAAGCTAGCGGCGCCTACGAGCAGTACTTC.

CDR3: CASSLDLGETQFF. Here the CDR3 DNA reads TGTGCCAGCTCACTGGACCTAGGGGAAACGCAGTTCTTC. V usage is TRBV18 and J usage is TRBJ2-1; D is possibly TRBD1 (5 bases). This CDR3 region has 13 residues. Germline CDR1 and CDR2: KGHSH and LQKENI. V lost 4 bases, J lost 12 bases, and 16 bases lay in between. Full variable domain (outside the CDR3, taken from reference TRBV18 and TRBJ2-1): NAGVMQNPRHLVRRRGQEARLRCSPMKGHSHVYWYRQLPEEGLKFMVYLQKENIIDESGMPKERFSAEFPKEGPSILRIQQVVRGDSAAYFCASSLDLGETQFFGPGTRLTVL.

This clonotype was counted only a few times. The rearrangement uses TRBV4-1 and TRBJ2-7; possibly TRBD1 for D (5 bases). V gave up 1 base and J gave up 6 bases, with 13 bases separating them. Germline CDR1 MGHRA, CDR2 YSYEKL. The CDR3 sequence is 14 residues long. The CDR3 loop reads CASSQAQGAIEQYF. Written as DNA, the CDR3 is TGCGCCAGCAGCCAAGCCCAAGGGGCGATCGAGCAGTACTTC.

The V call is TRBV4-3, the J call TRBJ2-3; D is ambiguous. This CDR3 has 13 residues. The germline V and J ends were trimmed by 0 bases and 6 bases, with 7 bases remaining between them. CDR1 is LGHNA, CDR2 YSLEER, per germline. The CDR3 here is CASSQDGADTQYF. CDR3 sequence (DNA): TGCGCCAGCAGCCAAGATGGTGCGGATACGCAGTATTTT.